This paragraph covers one T cell receptor beta chain sequence. These data are taken from a study of technical replicates of blood from a few donors. CDR1 is SGHDT and CDR2 is YYEEEE in the germline V gene. The CDR3 is made up of 13 amino acids. The V and J ends lost 5 bases and 5 bases respectively, with 11 bases between them. TCRdb keeps only in-frame clones here, not all; method: immunoSEQ multiplex PCR. The repertoire includes 74,000 or so clones, 85% to 95% of them detected once, and around 0.4% sits in the top ten. The chain recombines TRBV5-6 with TRBJ1-5; D unclear. This receptor was identified in a human donor in good health. Sequencing was carried out using T cells isolated from PBMCs. The DNA of the CDR3 is TGTGCCAGCAGTATTGGAGGCGATCAGCCCCAGCATTTT. This sequence encodes CASSIGGDQPQHF.